A selection of T cell receptor beta chains follows, all from one sample in a study of blood T cells in healthy people across ages. TCRdb re-analysed the 5' RACE reads in MiXCR, keeping a single row per CDR3 protein. The sample has roughly 680,000 distinct CDR3 sequences; more than 20% are singletons. Sequencing was done on a sample of blood. All receptors come from a man aged 70 or older in good health. Each CDR3 is given with its conserved first and last residue.

>TRBV9|16|TRBJ2-3
CASSHAGTTFTDTQYF
>TRBV5-8|13|TRBJ1-4
CASSGRTAEKLFF
>TRBV6-1|14|TRBJ2-1
CASSDAFSYNEQFF
>TRBV4-3|16|TRBJ2-1
CASSQEFSGRANEQFF
>TRBV6-5|15|TRBJ1-5
CASNKGRYSNRPQHF
>TRBV28|14|TRBJ2-5
CASGRGPGQETQYF
>TRBV3-1|16|TRBJ2-1
CASSPWTSGEYNEQFF
>TRBV6-2/TRBV6-3|16|TRBJ2-2
CASSYQGGTNTGELFF
>TRBV7-6|13|TRBJ2-5
CASNPGHQETQYF
>TRBV18|14|TRBJ2-3
CASSPQGPSRTQYF
>TRBV20-1|15|TRBJ2-5
CSARDWVGGWETQYF
>TRBV30|14|TRBJ2-1
CAWDDSGSYGEQFF
>TRBV5-5|15|TRBJ2-7
CASSLVSGSFYEQYF
>TRBV28|14|.
CASMPGQLAYEQYF
>TRBV12-3/TRBV12-4|13|TRBJ1-2
CASKRDGSYGYTF
>TRBV20-1|13|TRBJ2-7
CSAESADSYEQYF